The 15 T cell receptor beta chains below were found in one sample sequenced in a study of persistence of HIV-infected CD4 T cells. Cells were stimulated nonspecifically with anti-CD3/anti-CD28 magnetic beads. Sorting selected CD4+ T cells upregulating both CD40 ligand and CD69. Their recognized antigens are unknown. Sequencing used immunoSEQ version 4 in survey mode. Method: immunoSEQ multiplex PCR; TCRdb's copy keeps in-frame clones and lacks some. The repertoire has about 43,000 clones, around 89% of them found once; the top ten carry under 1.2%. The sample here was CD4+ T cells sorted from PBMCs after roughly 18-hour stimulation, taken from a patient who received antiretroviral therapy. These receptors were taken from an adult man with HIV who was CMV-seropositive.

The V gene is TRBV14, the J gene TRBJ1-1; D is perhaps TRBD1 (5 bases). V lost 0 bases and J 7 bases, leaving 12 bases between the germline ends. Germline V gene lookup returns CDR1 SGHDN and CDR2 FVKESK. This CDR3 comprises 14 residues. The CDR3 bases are TGTGCCAGCAGCCAAGAAGGATCAGGGATTGAAGCTTTCTTT. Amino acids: CASSQEGSGIEAFF.

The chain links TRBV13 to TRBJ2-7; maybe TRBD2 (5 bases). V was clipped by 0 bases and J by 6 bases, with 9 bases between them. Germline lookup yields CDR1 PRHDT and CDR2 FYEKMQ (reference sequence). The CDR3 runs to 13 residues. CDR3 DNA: TGTGCCAGCAGCTTAGGGAGGGCCCGCGAGCAGTACTTC. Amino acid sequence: CASSLGRAREQYF.

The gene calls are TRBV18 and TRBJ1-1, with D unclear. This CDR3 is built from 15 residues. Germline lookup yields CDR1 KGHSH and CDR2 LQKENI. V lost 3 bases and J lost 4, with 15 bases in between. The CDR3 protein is CASSPPGTGGTEAFF. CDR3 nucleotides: TGTGCCAGCTCACCCCCGGGTACCGGAGGCACTGAAGCTTTCTTT.

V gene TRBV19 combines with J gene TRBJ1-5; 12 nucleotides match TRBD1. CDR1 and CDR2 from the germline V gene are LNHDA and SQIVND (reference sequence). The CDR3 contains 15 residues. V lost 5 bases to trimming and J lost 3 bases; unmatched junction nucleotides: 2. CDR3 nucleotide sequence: TGTGCCAGTAGTGGGACAGGGGGCTCCAATCAGCCCCAGCATTTT. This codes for CASSGTGGSNQPQHF.

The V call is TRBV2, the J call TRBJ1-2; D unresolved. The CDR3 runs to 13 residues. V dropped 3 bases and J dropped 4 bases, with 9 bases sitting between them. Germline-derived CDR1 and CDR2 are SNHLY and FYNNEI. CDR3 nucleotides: TGTGCCAGCAGTGATGAGGGAGGCTATGGCTACACCTTC. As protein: CASSDEGGYGYTF.

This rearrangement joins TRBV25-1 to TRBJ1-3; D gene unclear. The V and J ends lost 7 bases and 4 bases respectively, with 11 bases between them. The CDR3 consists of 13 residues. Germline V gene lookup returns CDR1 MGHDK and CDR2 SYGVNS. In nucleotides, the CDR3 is TGTGCCAGCATCGGGATATCCGGAAACACCATATATTTT. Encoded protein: CASIGISGNTIYF.

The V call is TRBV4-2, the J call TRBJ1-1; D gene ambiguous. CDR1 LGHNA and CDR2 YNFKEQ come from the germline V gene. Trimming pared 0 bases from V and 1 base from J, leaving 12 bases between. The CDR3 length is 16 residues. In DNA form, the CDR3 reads TGTGCCAGCAGCCAAGAATGGTTGGGGTCGAACACTGAAGCTTTCTTT. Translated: CASSQEWLGSNTEAFF.

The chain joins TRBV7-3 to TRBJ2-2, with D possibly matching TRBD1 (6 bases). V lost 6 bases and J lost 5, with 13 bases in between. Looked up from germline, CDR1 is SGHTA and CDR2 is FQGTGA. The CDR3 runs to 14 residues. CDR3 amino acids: CASSSQGGTGELFF. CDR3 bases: TGTGCCAGCAGTTCACAGGGTGGTACCGGGGAGCTGTTTTTT.

Written as DNA, the CDR3 is TGTGCCAGCGCTAAGGGGAGCTCTGGGGCCAACGTCCTGACTTTC. As protein: CASAKGSSGANVLTF. The V gene is TRBV6-5, the J gene TRBJ2-6; the D gene could be TRBD1 or TRBD2 (5 bases each). The germline V gene has CDR1 MNHEY and CDR2 SVGAGI. V was cut by 8 bases and J by 0 bases, with 11 bases left in between. This CDR3 contains 15 residues.

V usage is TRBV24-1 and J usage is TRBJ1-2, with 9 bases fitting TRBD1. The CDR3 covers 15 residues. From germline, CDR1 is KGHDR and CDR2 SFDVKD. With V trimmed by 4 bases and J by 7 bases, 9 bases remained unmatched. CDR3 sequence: CATSDPGQGHRGYTF. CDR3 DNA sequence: TGTGCCACCAGTGACCCTGGACAGGGGCATCGTGGCTACACCTTC.

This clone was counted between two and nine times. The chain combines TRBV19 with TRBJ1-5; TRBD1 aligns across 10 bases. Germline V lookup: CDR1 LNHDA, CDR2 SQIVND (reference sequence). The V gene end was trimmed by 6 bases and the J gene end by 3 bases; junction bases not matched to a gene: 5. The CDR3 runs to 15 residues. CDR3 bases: TGTGCCAGTAGCCGGGACAGGGGATACAATCAGCCCCAGCATTTT. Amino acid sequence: CASSRDRGYNQPQHF.

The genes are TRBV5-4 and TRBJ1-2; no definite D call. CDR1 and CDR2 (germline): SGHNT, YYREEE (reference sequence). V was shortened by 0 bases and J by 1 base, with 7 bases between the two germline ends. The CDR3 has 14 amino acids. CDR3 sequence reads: CASSLAGSNYGYTF. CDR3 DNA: TGTGCCAGCAGCTTGGCAGGAAGTAACTATGGCTACACCTTC. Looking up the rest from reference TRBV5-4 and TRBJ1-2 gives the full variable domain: ETGVTQSPTHLIKTRGQQVTLRCSSQSGHNTVSWYQQALGQGPQFIFQYYREEENGRGNFPPRFSGLQFPNYSSELNVNALELDDSALYLCASSLAGSNYGYTFGSGTRLTVV.

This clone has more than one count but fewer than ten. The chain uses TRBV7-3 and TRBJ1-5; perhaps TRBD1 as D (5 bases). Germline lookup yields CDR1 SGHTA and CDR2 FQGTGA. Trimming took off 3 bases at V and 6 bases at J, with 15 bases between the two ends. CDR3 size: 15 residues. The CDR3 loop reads CASSFGGGYGQPQHF. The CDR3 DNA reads TGTGCCAGCAGCTTTGGGGGAGGGTACGGTCAGCCCCAGCATTTT.

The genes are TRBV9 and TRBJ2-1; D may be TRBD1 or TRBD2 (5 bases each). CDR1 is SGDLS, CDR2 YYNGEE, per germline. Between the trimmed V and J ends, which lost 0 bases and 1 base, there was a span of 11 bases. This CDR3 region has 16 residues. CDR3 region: CASSVVGTGSYNEQFF. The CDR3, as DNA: TGTGCCAGCAGCGTAGTTGGGACCGGTTCCTACAATGAGCAGTTCTTC.

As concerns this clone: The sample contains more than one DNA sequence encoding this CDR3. This CDR3 is CASSSLQGYEQYF. The CDR3 DNA reads as TGTGCCAGCAGCTCCTTACAAGGTTACGAGCAGTACTTC. V usage is TRBV12-3 or TRBV12-4 and J usage is TRBJ2-7, with D hard to call. Trimming pared 6 bases from V and 4 bases from J, leaving 13 bases between. The CDR3 contains 13 residues.